Described below is a single T cell receptor (beta chain) sequence and its context. The germline CDR1 and CDR2 sequences are SGDLS and YYNGEE. The CDR3 spans 17 residues. Between the trimmed V and J ends, which lost 0 bases and 0 bases, there was a span of 13 bases. The data originate from a study of blood T cell repertoires in COVID-19. Across the study: Italy, Spain and the United States were the sources of the convalescent and acute COVID-19 samples. PBMCs, B-cell-depleted T cells, or T cells provided the cDNA or gDNA that made up the material.

Original methodology: Amplification of reference gene primers provided the estimated nucleated cell counts. The protocol was immunoSEQ multiplex PCR, while the TCRdb copy is restricted to in-frame clones and leaves out a portion. That table supplies the V and J calls and clone size; D and trimming were determined from the DNA. The data show about 80,000 clones, roughly 88% seen once. This clonotype was obtained from a woman of 80 years or more with acute or convalescent COVID-19. Sequencing was done on a sample of peripheral blood. The chain combines TRBV9 with TRBJ1-3; D gene ambiguous. CDR3 sequence: CASSVESMFYSGNTIYF. In DNA form, the CDR3 reads TGTGCCAGCAGCGTAGAGAGTATGTTCTACTCTGGAAACACCATATATTTT.